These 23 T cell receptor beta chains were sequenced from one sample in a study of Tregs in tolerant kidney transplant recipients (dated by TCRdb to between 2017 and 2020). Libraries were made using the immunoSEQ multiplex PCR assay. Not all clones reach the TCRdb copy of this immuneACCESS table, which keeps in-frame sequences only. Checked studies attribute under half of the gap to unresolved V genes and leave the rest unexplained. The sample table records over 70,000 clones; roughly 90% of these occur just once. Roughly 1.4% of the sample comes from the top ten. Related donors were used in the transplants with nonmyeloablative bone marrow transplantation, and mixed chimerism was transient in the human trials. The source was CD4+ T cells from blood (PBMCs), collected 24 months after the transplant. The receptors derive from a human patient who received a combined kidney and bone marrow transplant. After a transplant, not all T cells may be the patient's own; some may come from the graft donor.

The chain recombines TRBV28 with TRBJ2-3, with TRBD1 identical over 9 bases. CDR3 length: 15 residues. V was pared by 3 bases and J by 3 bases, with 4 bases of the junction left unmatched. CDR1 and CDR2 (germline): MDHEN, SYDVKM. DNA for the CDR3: TGTGCCAGCAGTTTGTACAGGGGGCGGACAGATACGCAGTATTTT. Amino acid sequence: CASSLYRGRTDTQYF.

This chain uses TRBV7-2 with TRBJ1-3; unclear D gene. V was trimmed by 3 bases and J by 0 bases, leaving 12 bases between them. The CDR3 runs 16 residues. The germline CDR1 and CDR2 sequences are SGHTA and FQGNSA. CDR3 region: CASSFFTRGSGNTIYF. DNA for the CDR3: TGTGCCAGCAGCTTTTTCACACGAGGCTCTGGAAACACCATATATTTT. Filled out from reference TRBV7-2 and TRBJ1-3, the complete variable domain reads GAGVSQSPSNKVTEKGKDVELRCDPISGHTALYWYRQSLGQGLEFLIYFQGNSAPDKSGLPSDRFSAERTGGSVSTLTIQRTQQEDSAVYLCASSFFTRGSGNTIYFGEGSWLTVV.

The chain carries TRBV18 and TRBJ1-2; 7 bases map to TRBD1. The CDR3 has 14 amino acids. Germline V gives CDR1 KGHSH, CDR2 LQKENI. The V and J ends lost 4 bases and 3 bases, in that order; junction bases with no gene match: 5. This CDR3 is CASSRDSGDYGYTF. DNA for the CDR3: TGTGCCAGCTCACGGGACAGCGGCGACTATGGCTACACCTTC.

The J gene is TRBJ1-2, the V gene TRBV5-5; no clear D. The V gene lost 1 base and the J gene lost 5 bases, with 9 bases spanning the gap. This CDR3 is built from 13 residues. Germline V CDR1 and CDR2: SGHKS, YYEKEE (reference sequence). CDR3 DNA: TGTGCCAGCAGCTTGTCCGGGGTTTATGGCTACACCTTC. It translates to CASSLSGVYGYTF.

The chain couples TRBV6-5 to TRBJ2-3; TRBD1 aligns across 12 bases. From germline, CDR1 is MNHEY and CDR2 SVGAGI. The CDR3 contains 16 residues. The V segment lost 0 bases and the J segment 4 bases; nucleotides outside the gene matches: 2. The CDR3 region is CASSYSGTGGPDTQYF. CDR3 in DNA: TGTGCCAGCAGTTACTCGGGGACAGGGGGCCCAGATACGCAGTATTTT.

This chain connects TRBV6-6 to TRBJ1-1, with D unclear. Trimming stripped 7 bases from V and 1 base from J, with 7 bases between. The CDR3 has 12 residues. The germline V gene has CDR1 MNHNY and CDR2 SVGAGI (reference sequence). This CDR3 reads CASTSGNTEAFF. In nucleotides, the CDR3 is TGTGCCAGCACCTCCGGGAACACTGAAGCTTTCTTT.

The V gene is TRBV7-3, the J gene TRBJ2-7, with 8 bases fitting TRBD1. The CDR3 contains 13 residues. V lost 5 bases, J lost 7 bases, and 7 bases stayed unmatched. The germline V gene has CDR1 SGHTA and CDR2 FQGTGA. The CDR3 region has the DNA TGTGCCAGCAGCGAAAATTGGGACAGGGAGCAGTACTTC. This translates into CASSENWDREQYF.

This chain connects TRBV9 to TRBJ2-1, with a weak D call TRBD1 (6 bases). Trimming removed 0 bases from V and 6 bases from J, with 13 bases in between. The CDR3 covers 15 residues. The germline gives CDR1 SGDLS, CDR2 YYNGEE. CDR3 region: CASSVGGTSANEQFF. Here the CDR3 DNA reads TGTGCCAGCAGCGTAGGTGGGACATCAGCCAATGAGCAGTTCTTC.

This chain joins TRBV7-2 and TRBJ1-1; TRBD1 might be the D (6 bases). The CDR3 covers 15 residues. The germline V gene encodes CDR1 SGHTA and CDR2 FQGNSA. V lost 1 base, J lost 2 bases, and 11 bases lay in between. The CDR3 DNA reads TGTGCCAGCAGCTTAGGGGGAGGGGGAAACACTGAAGCTTTCTTT. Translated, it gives CASSLGGGGNTEAFF.

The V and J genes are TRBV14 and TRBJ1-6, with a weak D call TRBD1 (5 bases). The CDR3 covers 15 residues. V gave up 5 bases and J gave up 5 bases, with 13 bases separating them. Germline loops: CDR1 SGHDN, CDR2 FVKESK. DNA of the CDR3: TGTGCCAGCAGCGAAAACAGGAGAAATAATTCACCCCTCCACTTT. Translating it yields CASSENRRNNSPLHF. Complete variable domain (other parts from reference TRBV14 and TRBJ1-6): EAGVTQFPSHSVIEKGQTVTLRCDPISGHDNLYWYRRVMGKEIKFLLHFVKESKQDESGMPNNRFLAERTGGTYSTLKVQPAELEDSGVYFCASSENRRNNSPLHFGNGTRLTVT.

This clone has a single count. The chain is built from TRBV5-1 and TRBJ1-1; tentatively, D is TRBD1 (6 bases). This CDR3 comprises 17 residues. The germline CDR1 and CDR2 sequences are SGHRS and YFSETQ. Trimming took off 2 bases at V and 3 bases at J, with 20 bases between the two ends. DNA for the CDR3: TGCGCCAGCAGCTTAGCGACAGGTCAAGTAGGGCACACTGAAGCTTTCTTT. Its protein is CASSLATGQVGHTEAFF.

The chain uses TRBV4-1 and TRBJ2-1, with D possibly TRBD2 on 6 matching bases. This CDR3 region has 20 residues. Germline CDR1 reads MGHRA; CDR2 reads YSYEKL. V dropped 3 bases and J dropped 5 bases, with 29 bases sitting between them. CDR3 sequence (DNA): TGCGCCAGCAGCCACGCCCCAGGGCGGGACCCGTTCCGGAGCAACAATGAGCAGTTCTTC. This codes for CASSHAPGRDPFRSNNEQFF.

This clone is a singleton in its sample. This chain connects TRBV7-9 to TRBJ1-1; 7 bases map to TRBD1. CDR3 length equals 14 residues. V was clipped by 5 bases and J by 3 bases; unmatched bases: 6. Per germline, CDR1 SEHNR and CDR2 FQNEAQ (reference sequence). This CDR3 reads CASSRDRADTEAFF. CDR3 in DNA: TGTGCCAGCAGCAGAGACAGGGCGGACACTGAAGCTTTCTTT.

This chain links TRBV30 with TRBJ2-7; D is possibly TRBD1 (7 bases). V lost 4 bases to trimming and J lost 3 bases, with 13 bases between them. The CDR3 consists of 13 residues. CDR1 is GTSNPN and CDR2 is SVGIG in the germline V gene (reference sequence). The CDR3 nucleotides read TGTGCCTGGACCAGGGGGGTTGTCTACGAGCAGTACTTC. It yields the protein CAWTRGVVYEQYF.

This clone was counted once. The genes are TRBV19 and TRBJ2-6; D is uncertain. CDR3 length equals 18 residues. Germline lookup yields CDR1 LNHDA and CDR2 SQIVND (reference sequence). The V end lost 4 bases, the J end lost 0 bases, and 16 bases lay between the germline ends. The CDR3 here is CASSTPDGLSSGANVLTF. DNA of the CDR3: TGTGCCAGTAGTACCCCGGATGGGCTAAGCTCTGGGGCCAACGTCCTGACTTTC.

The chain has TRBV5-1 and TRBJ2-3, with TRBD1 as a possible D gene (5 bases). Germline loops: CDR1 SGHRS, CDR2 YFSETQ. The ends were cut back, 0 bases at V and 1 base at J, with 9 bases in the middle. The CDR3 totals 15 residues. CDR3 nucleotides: TGCGCCAGCAGCTTGGTCAGGGCCGGCACAGATACGCAGTATTTT. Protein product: CASSLVRAGTDTQYF.

The CDR3 sequence: CASSRLRDRDEAWYEQYF. For the CDR3, the DNA is TGTGCCAGCAGCCGCCTCCGGGACAGGGACGAGGCGTGGTACGAGCAGTACTTC. The chain uses TRBV14 and TRBJ2-7; 9 bases are a match to TRBD1. Trimming took 4 bases from V and 4 from J; bases not matched to a gene: 17. This CDR3 region has 18 residues. Germline loops: CDR1 SGHDN, CDR2 FVKESK.

CDR3 sequence (DNA): TGTGCCAGCTCACGTCAGATCCTCACAGATACGCAGTATTTT. Protein: CASSRQILTDTQYF. The chain combines TRBV18 with TRBJ2-3; D gene unclear. Germline V gene data show CDR1 as KGHSH and CDR2 as LQKENI. Trimming cost V 4 bases and J 2 bases, with 10 bases left between them. The CDR3 contains 14 residues.

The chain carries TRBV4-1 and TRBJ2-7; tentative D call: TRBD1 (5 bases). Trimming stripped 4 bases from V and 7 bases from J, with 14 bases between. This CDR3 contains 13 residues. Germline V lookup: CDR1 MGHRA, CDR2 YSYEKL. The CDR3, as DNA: TGCGCCAGCAGCCCCCTTGTCAGGGCAGAGCAGTACTTC. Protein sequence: CASSPLVRAEQYF.

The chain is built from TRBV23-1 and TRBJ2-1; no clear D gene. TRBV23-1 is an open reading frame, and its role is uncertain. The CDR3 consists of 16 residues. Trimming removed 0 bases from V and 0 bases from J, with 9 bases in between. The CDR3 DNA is TGCGCCAGCAGTCAATCAGGCCGGAGCTCCTACAATGAGCAGTTCTTC. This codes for CASSQSGRSSYNEQFF.

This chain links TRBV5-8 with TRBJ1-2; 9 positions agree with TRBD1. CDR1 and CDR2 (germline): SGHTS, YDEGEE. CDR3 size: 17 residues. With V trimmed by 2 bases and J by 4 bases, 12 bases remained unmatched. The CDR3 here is CASSFVGSQGAGYGYTF. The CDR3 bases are TGTGCCAGCAGCTTTGTGGGCTCACAGGGGGCGGGCTATGGCTACACCTTC.

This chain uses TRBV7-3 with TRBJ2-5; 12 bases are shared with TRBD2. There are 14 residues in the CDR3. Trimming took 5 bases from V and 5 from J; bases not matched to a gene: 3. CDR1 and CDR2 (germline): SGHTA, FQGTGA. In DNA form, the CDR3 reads TGTGCCAGCAGCCCTAGCGGGGGGGTTGAGACCCAGTACTTC. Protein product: CASSPSGGVETQYF. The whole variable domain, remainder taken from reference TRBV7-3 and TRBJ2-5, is GAGVSQTPSNKVTEKGKYVELRCDPISGHTALYWYRQSLGQGPEFLIYFQGTGAADDSGLPNDRFFAVRPEGSVSTLKIQRTERGDSAVYLCASSPSGGVETQYFGPGTRLLVL.

The CDR3 DNA follows: TGCAGCGTGCTTACTAGCGGGAGTGATACGCAGTATTTT. Translated: CSVLTSGSDTQYF. The V and J genes are TRBV29-1 and TRBJ2-3; 11 nucleotides agree with TRBD2. The CDR3 length is 13 residues. Germline V CDR1 and CDR2: SQVTM, ANQGSEA. J was trimmed by 6 bases and V by 6 bases; bases with no gene match: 5.